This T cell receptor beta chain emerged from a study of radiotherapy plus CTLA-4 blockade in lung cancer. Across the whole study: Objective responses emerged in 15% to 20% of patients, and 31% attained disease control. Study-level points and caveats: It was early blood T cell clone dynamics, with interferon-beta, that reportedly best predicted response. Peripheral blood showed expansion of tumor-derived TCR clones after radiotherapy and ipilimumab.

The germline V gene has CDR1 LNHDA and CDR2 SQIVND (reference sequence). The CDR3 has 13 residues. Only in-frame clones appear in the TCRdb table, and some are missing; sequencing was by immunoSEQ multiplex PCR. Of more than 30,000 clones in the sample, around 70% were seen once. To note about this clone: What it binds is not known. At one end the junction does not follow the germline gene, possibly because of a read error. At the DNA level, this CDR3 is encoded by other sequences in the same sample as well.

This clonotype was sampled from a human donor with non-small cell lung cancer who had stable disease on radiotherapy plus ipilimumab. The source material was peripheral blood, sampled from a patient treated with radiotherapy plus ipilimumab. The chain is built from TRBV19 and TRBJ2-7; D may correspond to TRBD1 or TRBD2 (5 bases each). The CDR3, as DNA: TGCGCCAGTAGTCGGGGCAGAACGGGCGAGCAGTACTTC. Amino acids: CASSRGRTGEQYF.